The TCR beta chain described here comes from a study of blood T cell repertoires in COVID-19. Whole-study context: The United States, Italy and Spain supplied acute and convalescent COVID-19 samples. Sample material is recorded as cDNA or gDNA derived from T cells, B-cell-depleted T cells, or PBMCs.

Trimming stripped 5 bases from V and 5 bases from J, with 17 bases between. Germline values: CDR1 SGHVS, CDR2 FQNEAQ. The CDR3 has 15 residues. Libraries were prepared by immunoSEQ multiplex PCR; TCRdb keeps only in-frame clonotypes and omits some of them. The table includes around 130,000 clones, approximately 84% detected once. The sequence derives from a woman in her fifties or sixties with acute or convalescent COVID-19. This chain links TRBV7-8 with TRBJ2-3, with a weak D call TRBD2 (7 bases). The source material was peripheral blood. CDR3 in amino acids: CASSVGGGGGDTQYF. The CDR3 nucleotides are TGTGCCAGCAGCGTGGGGGGAGGGGGAGGAGATACGCAGTATTTT.